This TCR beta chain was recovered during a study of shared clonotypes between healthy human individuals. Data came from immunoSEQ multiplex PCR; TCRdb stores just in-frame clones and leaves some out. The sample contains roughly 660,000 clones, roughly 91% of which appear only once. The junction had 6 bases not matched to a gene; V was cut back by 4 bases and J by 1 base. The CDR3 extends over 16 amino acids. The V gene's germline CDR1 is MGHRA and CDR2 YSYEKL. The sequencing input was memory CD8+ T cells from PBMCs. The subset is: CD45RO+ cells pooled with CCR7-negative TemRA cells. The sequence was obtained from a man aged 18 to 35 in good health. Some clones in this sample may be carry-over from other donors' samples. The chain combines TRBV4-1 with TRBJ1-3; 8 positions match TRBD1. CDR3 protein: CASSRRDRISGNTIYF. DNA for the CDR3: TGCGCCAGCAGCCGCCGGGACAGGATTTCTGGAAACACCATATATTTT.